This section outlines one TCR beta chain sequence together with its context. The record originates from a study of blood T cell repertoires in COVID-19. Overall study context: PBMCs, B-cell-depleted T cells, or T cells were the source of the cDNA or gDNA that made up the material.

This CDR3 is built from 15 residues. V was pared by 3 bases and J by 0 bases, with 2 bases of the junction left unmatched. Germline CDR1 and CDR2: SGHRS and YFSETQ. Method: immunoSEQ multiplex PCR; TCRdb's copy keeps in-frame clones and lacks some. The sample lists about 400,000 clones, around 88% occurring once. Seattle patients were enrolled during active infection and followed longitudinally. The receptor was isolated from a woman aged 55-75 years with COVID-19, enrolled during active disease. Source material: peripheral blood. The chain uses TRBV5-1 and TRBJ1-4; 7 nucleotides agree with TRBD1. The CDR3 nucleotides are TGCGCCAGCAGCTCGGACAGGACAACTAATGAAAAACTGTTTTTT. It specifies CASSSDRTTNEKLFF.